This TCR beta chain was captured by sequencing in a study of blood T cell repertoires in COVID-19. Per the study methods: Amplified reference gene primers provided the basis for estimating nucleated cell counts. TCRdb keeps only in-frame clones here, not all; method: immunoSEQ multiplex PCR. The V and J calls and clone size come from that table; D and trimming were worked out from the DNA. The sample consists of about 250,000 clones, 88% of them appearing once. Sequencing used peripheral blood. The sequence was collected from an elderly man with acute or convalescent COVID-19.

The CDR3 DNA sequence: TGTGCCAGCAGTTTTGCGGGGCGGGGGGATTTTCAGCCCCAGCATTTT. Protein: CASSFAGRGDFQPQHF. This chain links TRBV28 with TRBJ1-5, with a weak D call TRBD1 (5 bases). Germline V gene data show CDR1 as MDHEN and CDR2 as SYDVKM. Between the trimmed V and J ends, which lost 3 bases and 6 bases, there was a span of 18 bases. The CDR3 has 16 amino acids.